These 6 T cell receptor beta chains share one sample of origin, sequenced in a study of T-cell memory formation after mild COVID-19. Each CDR3 protein gets one entry after TCRdb re-called the 5' RACE reads with MiXCR. The data contain roughly 350,000 distinct CDR3 sequences, around 30% of them seen just once; the ten biggest clones take up 13%. Sequenced: PBMCs or a T cell subset sorted from them (not recorded which). Receptor source: an adult woman who had mild COVID-19 (a few samples of this study predate the infection). Cell type and time point are not known.

The V call is TRBV20-1, the J call TRBJ2-7; D is perhaps TRBD2 (5 bases). The length of the CDR3 is 16 residues. The V end was cut by 0 bases, the J end by 0 bases, with 15 bases between. Germline-derived CDR1 and CDR2 are DFQATT and SNEGSKA (reference sequence). CDR3 sequence: CSARDWVTTSSYEQYF. In DNA, the CDR3 is TGCAGTGCTAGAGATTGGGTGACTACGAGCTCCTACGAGCAGTACTTC.

The sample holds a few counts of this clonotype. The gene calls are TRBV30 and TRBJ2-2, with unresolved D. Germline-derived CDR1 and CDR2 are GTSNPN and SVGIG (reference sequence). The CDR3 is 15 residues long. Trimming left V 3 bases short and J 3 bases short, with 14 bases between. Here the CDR3 DNA reads TGTGCCTGGAGGACCTACGGAAGGGACACCGGGGAGCTGTTTTTT. Translation gives CAWRTYGRDTGELFF.

In this sample, this clonotype turned up a few times. The chain carries TRBV20-1 and TRBJ1-1, with 10 bases aligning to TRBD1. This CDR3 comprises 16 residues. J was trimmed by 3 bases and V by 5 bases; bases with no gene match: 12. Per the germline V gene, CDR1 is DFQATT and CDR2 is SNEGSKA (reference sequence). The chain's CDR3 is CSALYRDRGYDTEAFF. DNA of the CDR3: TGCAGTGCTTTATACCGGGACAGGGGCTATGACACTGAAGCTTTCTTT.

Only a few counts were recorded for this clonotype. The chain has TRBV24-1 and TRBJ2-3, with D perhaps assigned TRBD1 or TRBD2 (6 bases each). Trimming removed 7 bases from V and 11 bases from J, with 15 bases in between. Germline-derived CDR1 and CDR2 are KGHDR and SFDVKD. This CDR3 contains 12 residues. In DNA, the CDR3 is TGTGCCACCAGCCTGGGGGGCCTATGGCAGTATTTT. It specifies CATSLGGLWQYF.

The chain combines TRBV6-2 or TRBV6-3 with TRBJ2-3, with D possibly being TRBD2 (5 bases). This CDR3 comprises 14 residues. Germline V lookup: CDR1 MNHEY, CDR2 SVGEGT. Trimming removed 7 bases from V and 0 bases from J, with 11 bases in between. CDR3 nucleotide sequence: TGTGCCAGCAACGGGGAGACTAGCACAGATACGCAGTATTTT. It is translated as CASNGETSTDTQYF.

This chain joins TRBV2 and TRBJ2-7; D not resolved. Germline CDR1 reads SNHLY; CDR2 reads FYNNEI. V was cut by 6 bases and J by 3 bases, with 6 bases left in between. The CDR3 spans 11 residues. The CDR3 loop reads CASRNYYEQYF. The DNA for the CDR3 is TGTGCCAGCAGGAACTACTACGAGCAGTACTTC.